This T cell receptor (beta chain) is drawn from a study of T cells in tuberculosis. Turning to the study itself: Within 7 days of starting treatment, or before, PBMC were stored. Whole-study results and caveats: Classification accuracy was roughly 87% (AUROC approximately 0.9) with the GMM-specific repertoire.

This table comes from immunoSEQ multiplex PCR, and its TCRdb copy is limited to in-frame clones, with some not included. This sample carries about 34,000 clones, 93% of them seen once, and the ten largest clones take 9.5% to 12%. Time point of the sample: new active TB diagnosis, blood taken before or within 7 days of starting treatment. Confirmation came from sputum smear and/or culture positivity for M. tuberculosis. This CDR3 spans 14 amino acids. Trimming cost V 4 bases and J 5 bases, with 12 bases left between them. Germline V gene data show CDR1 as SNHLY and CDR2 as FYNNEI. This clone was recorded only once. What it recognizes is unknown.

This sequence originates from an adult with tuberculosis. The source was PBMCs, collected at tuberculosis diagnosis. The rearrangement uses TRBV2 and TRBJ1-5, with a tentative D call TRBD1 (6 bases). Here the CDR3 DNA reads TGTGCCAGCAGTGTTGCAGGGGTGGATCAGCCCCAGCATTTT. It is translated as CASSVAGVDQPQHF.